These T cell receptor beta chains were read from a single sample in a study of T cell changes during pregnancy in multiple sclerosis. Produced via immunoSEQ multiplex PCR; TCRdb's table is partial and in-frame only. The table shows about 75,000 clones, with over 85% occurring only once. This specimen consisted of CD4+ T cells from peripheral blood mononuclear cells, obtained after pregnancy. These receptors all stem from a female donor with multiple sclerosis, enrolled in a pregnancy study. Each CDR3 is given with its conserved first and last residue. The D gene is left open where the match is weak.

TRBJ1-5,TRBV6-5,TRBD1,TGTGCCAGCAGTTCGGGACAGGGCGAAAATCAGCCCCAGCATTTT,CASSSGQGENQPQHF
TRBJ2-3,TRBV5-1,NA,TGCGCCAGCAGCTTGTTGGCGGGACGTAGCACAGATACGCAGTATTTT,CASSLLAGRSTDTQYF
TRBJ1-5,TRBV4-1,NA,TGCGCCAGCAGCCAAGAAGGGAAGGGGCCGGGCAATCAGCCCCAGCATTTT,CASSQEGKGPGNQPQHF
TRBJ2-5,TRBV28,TRBD2,TGTGCCAGCAGCTCACCGGGACTAGGCGCGGAGACCCAGTACTTC,CASSSPGLGAETQYF
TRBJ1-3,TRBV28,NA,TGTGCCAGCCAGGGTTCTGGAAACACCATATATTTT,CASQGSGNTIYF
TRBJ2-7,TRBV4-2,NA,TGTGCCAGCAGCCAACCAAACCGGGACTTGGCCTACGAGCAGTACTTC,CASSQPNRDLAYEQYF
TRBJ2-3,TRBV5-1,TRBD1,TGCGCCAGCAGCCCGAATCACAGGGGAGGCACAGATACGCAGTATTTT,CASSPNHRGGTDTQYF
TRBJ1-1,TRBV19,NA,TGTGCCAGTACTGTATCGGGCACGAGGGTGAACACTGAAGCTTTCTTT,CASTVSGTRVNTEAFF
TRBJ2-3,TRBV18,TRBD1,TGTGCCAGCTCACGGACAGGGGGTGCAGATACGCAGTATTTT,CASSRTGGADTQYF
TRBJ2-5,TRBV19,NA,TGTGCCAGTAGTACAACCTTACTAGGGGGAGAGACCCAGTACTTC,CASSTTLLGGETQYF
TRBJ1-1,TRBV30,NA,TGTGCCTGGAGGGGAGGAGAAAGATTGAACACTGAAGCTTTCTTT,CAWRGGERLNTEAFF
TRBJ2-7,TRBV6-4,TRBD2,TGTGCCAGCAGCCCGACTAGCGGGAGCTCCTACGAGCAGTACTTC,CASSPTSGSSYEQYF
TRBJ1-1,TRBV28,NA,TGTGCCAGCAGTTTGAAAGGGGTAGGCACTGAAGCTTTCTTT,CASSLKGVGTEAFF
TRBJ2-7,TRBV28,TRBD2,TGTGCCAGCAGTGCAGGACTAGCGGAATACGAGCAGTACTTC,CASSAGLAEYEQYF
TRBJ2-7,TRBV7-2,NA,TGTGCCAGCAGCTCTACTCGGACATTGTCCGAGCAGTACTTC,CASSSTRTLSEQYF
TRBJ2-5,TRBV27,TRBD1,TGTGCCAGCAGTTTCAAAGACAGGGAGGAGACCCAGTACTTC,CASSFKDREETQYF
TRBJ2-7,TRBV27,NA,TGTGCCAGCAGTTTATCGGAAGGGGCTCCCTACGAGCAGTACTTC,CASSLSEGAPYEQYF
TRBJ2-7,TRBV5-6,NA,TGTGCCAGCAGCGCACAGGGTATGGGGGCCTACGAGCAGTACTTC,CASSAQGMGAYEQYF
TRBJ2-7,TRBV5-1,NA,TGCGCCAGCAGCCGAGAAGCCGCAGGGGTCGGTACCTACGAGCAGTACTTC,CASSREAAGVGTYEQYF
TRBJ2-2,TRBV5-1,TRBD1,TGCGCCAGCAGCCGAAGTGTAGAGGGGGCGCGCGGCACCGGGGAGCTGTTTTTT,CASSRSVEGARGTGELFF
TRBJ2-2,TRBV19,NA,TGTGCCAGTAGTATAGATGTAAGGGGGAACACCGGGGAGCTGTTTTTT,CASSIDVRGNTGELFF
TRBJ2-2,TRBV21-1,NA,TGTGCCAGCAGCACGAGGACTAGCGGGAGGACCGGGGAGCTGTTTTTT,CASSTRTSGRTGELFF
TRBJ2-3,TRBV5-4,NA,TGTGCCAGCAGCTTGGCCTTCACAGATACGCAGTATTTT,CASSLAFTDTQYF
TRBJ1-3,TRBV19,TRBD1,TGTGCCAGCTACGACAGGGGTGCTGGAAACACCATATATTTT,CASYDRGAGNTIYF
TRBJ2-4,TRBV10-2,NA,TGCGCCAGCCGGGACAACGGGTTAGCCAAAAACATTCAGTACTTC,CASRDNGLAKNIQYF
TRBJ2-7,TRBV27,NA,TGTGCCAGCAGTTTGGAGGGCCCGGCCTACGAGCAGTACTTC,CASSLEGPAYEQYF
TRBJ2-1,TRBV28,NA,TGTGCCAGCAATACTATCCCGGGACTCACCGTCCCTAATGAGCAGTTCTTC,CASNTIPGLTVPNEQFF
TRBJ1-2,TRBV5-6,TRBD1,TGTGCCAGCAGCTTGCAGGACAGGGGACGTGGCTACACCTTC,CASSLQDRGRGYTF
TRBJ2-5,TRBV6-5,TRBD1,TGTGCCAGTTGCCGGGACAGGTGGAAAAAAGAGACCCAGTACTTC,CASCRDRWKKETQYF
TRBJ2-1,TRBV7-6,TRBD2,TGTGCCAGCAGCTTAGCGGGGACTAGCGGGATTGAGCAGTTCTTC,CASSLAGTSGIEQFF
TRBJ2-7,TRBV7-2,TRBD2,TGTGCCAGCAGCTTAAGGACTAGCGGGACCGCCTACGAGCAGTACTTC,CASSLRTSGTAYEQYF